This TCR beta chain was captured by sequencing in a study of blood T cell repertoires in COVID-19. Study as a whole: From T cells, B-cell-depleted T cells, or PBMCs came the material, which was cDNA or gDNA.

Trimming left V 3 bases short and J 5 bases short, with 17 bases between. This CDR3 region has 16 residues. Looked up from germline, CDR1 is KGHSH and CDR2 is LQKENI. Original data processing: Nucleated cell number was recorded as an estimate derived from reference gene primer amplification. Here immunoSEQ multiplex PCR was the method, and the copy in TCRdb shows in-frame clones only, minus some. The V and J calls and clone size come from that table; D and trimming were worked out from the DNA. The sample shows more than 140,000 clones, approximately 82% of them seen only once. The gene calls are TRBV18 and TRBJ2-1; the D is unclear. The sample was peripheral blood. The receptor's source is a woman in her fifties or sixties in a cohort sampled during active or convalescent COVID-19. This CDR3 reads CASSPVRQLSHNEQFF. The CDR3 coding sequence is TGTGCCAGCTCACCGGTGCGGCAATTGTCACACAATGAGCAGTTCTTC.